This T cell receptor beta chain appears in the sequencing data of a study of blood T cell repertoires in COVID-19. Per the germline V gene, CDR1 is LNHDA and CDR2 is SQIVND (reference sequence). The CDR3 contains 17 residues. V shed 5 bases and J 0 bases; nucleotides not matched to a gene: 4. Produced via immunoSEQ multiplex PCR; TCRdb's table is partial and in-frame only. Of about 280,000 clones in the sample, roughly 80% were seen once. This TCR was recovered from a man in his forties or fifties who had been exposed to COVID-19. The V and J genes are TRBV19 and TRBJ2-1; TRBD2 agrees at 13 bases. Sequences were obtained from PBMCs or T cells enriched from blood (not recorded which). The CDR3 DNA follows: TGTGCCAGTAGTTTTCGGACTAGCGGGGGCTCCTACAATGAGCAGTTCTTC. Protein: CASSFRTSGGSYNEQFF.